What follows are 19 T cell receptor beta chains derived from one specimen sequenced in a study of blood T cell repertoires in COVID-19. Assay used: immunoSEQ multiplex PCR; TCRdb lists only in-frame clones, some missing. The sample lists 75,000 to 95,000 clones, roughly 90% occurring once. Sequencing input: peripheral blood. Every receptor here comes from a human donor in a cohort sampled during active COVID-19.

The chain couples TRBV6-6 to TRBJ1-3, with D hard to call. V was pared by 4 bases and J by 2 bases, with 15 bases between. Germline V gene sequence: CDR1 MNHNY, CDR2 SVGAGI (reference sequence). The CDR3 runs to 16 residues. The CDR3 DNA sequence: TGTGCCAGCAGTTTACCCCTGCTAGGCGCTGGAAACACCATATATTTT. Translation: CASSLPLLGAGNTIYF.

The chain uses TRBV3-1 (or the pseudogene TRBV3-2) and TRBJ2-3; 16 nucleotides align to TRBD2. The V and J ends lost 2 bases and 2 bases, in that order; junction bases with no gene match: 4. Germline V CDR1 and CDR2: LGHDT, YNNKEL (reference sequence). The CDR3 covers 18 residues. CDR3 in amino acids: CASSQPGLAGGITDTQYF. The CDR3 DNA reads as TGTGCCAGCAGCCAACCGGGACTAGCGGGAGGGATCACAGATACGCAGTATTTT.

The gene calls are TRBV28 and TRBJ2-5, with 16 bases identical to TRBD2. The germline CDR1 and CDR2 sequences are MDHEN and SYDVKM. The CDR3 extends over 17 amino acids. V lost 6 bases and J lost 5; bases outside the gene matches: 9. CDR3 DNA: TGTGCCAGCAGCTTTGATGGGGGACTAGCGGGAGGGGAGACCCAGTACTTC. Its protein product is CASSFDGGLAGGETQYF.

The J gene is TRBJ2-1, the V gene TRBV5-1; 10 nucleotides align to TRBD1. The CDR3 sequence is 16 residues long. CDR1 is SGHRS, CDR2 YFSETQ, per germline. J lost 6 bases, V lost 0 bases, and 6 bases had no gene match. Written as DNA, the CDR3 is TGCGCCAGCAGCTTGGCCGGGACAGGGGCTCTCAATGAGCAGTTCTTC. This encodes CASSLAGTGALNEQFF.

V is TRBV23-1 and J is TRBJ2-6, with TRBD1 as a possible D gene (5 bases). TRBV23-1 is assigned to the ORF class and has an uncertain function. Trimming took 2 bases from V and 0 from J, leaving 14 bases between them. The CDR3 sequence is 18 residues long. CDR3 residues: CASSQIQGENSGANVLTF. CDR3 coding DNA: TGCGCCAGCAGTCAAATTCAGGGCGAAAACTCTGGGGCCAACGTCCTGACTTTC.

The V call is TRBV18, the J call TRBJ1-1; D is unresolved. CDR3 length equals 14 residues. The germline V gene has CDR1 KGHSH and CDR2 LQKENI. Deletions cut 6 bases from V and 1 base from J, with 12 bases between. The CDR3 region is CASSPFTRNTEAFF. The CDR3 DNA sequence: TGTGCCAGCTCGCCCTTTACACGGAACACTGAAGCTTTCTTT.

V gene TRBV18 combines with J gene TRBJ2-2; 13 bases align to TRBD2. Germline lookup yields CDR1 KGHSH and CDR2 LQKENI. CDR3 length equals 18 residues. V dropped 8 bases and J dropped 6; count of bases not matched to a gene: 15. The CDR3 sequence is CASRPGTSGIRDPGELFF. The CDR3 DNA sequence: TGTGCCAGCCGGCCCGGGACTAGCGGGATTCGAGACCCCGGGGAGCTGTTTTTT.

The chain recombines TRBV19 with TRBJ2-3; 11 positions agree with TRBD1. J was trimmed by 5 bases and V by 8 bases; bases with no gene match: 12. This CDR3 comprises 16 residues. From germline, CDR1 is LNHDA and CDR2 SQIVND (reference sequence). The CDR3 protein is CASRPGTGGRGDTQYF. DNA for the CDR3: TGTGCCAGTCGACCCGGGACAGGGGGTCGCGGAGATACGCAGTATTTT.

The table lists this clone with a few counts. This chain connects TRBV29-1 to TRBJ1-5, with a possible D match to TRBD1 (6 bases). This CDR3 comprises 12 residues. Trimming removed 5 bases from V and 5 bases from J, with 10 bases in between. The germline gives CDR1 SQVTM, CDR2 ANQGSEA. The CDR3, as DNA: TGCAGCGTTAGGACAGCTGATCAGCCCCAGCATTTT. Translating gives CSVRTADQPQHF.

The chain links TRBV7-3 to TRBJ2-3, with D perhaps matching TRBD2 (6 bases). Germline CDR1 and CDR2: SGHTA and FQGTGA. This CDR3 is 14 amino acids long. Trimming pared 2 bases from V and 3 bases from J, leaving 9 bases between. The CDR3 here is CASSLPGRTDTQYF. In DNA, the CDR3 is TGTGCCAGCAGCTTACCGGGGAGGACAGATACGCAGTATTTT.

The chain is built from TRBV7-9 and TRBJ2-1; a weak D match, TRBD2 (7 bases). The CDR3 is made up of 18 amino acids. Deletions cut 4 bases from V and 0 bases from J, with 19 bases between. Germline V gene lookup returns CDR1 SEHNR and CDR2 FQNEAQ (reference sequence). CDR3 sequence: CASSSGVLAPSSYNEQFF. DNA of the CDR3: TGTGCCAGCAGCTCAGGGGTACTAGCGCCGAGCTCCTACAATGAGCAGTTCTTC.

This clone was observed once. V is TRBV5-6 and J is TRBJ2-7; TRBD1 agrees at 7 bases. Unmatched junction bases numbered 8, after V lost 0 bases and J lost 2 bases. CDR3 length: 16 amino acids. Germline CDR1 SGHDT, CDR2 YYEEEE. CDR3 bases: TGTGCCAGCAGCTTGGCCAGGGCAGGGGGAGCCTACGAGCAGTACTTC. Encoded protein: CASSLARAGGAYEQYF.

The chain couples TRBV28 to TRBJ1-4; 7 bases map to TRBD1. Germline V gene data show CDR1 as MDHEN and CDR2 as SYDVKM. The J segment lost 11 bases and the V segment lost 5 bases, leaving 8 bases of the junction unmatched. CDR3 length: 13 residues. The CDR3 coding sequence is TGTGCCAGCAGTCTTCCGGGACAGAGTAAACTGTTTTTT. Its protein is CASSLPGQSKLFF.

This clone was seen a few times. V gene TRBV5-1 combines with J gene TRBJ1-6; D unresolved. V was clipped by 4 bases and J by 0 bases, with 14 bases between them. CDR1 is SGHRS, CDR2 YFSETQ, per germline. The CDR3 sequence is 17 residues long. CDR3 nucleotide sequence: TGCGCCAGCAGCGCCGTTGGGGAGAGCTCCTATAATTCACCCCTCCACTTT. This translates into CASSAVGESSYNSPLHF.

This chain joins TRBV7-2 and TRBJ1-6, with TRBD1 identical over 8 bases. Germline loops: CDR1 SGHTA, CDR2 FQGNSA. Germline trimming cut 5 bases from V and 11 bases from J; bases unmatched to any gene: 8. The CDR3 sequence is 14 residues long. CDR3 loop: CASSADRVRAPLHF. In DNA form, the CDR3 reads TGTGCCAGCAGCGCGGACAGGGTCAGGGCACCCCTCCACTTT. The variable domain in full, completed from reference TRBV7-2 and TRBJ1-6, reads GAGVSQSPSNKVTEKGKDVELRCDPISGHTALYWYRQSLGQGLEFLIYFQGNSAPDKSGLPSDRFSAERTGGSVSTLTIQRTQQEDSAVYLCASSADRVRAPLHFGNGTRLTVT.

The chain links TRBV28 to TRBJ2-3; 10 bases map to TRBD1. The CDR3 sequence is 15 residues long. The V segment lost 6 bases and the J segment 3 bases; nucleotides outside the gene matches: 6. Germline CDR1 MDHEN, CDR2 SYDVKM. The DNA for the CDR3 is TGTGCCAGCAGACTGACAGGGGGCGGAACAGATACGCAGTATTTT. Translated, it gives CASRLTGGGTDTQYF.

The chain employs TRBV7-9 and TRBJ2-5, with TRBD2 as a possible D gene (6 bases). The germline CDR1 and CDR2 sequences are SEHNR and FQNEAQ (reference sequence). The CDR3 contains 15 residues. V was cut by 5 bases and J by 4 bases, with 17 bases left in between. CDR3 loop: CASSPGTSRAETQYF. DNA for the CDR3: TGTGCCAGCAGCCCCGGTACTAGCAGGGCAGAGACCCAGTACTTC.

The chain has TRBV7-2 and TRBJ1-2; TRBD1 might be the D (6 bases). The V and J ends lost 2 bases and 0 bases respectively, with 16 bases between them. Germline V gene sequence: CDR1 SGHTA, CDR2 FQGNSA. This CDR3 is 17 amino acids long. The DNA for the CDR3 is TGTGCCAGCAGCTTACTTCCGGGGGCGGGGGCTAACTATGGCTACACCTTC. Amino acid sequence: CASSLLPGAGANYGYTF.

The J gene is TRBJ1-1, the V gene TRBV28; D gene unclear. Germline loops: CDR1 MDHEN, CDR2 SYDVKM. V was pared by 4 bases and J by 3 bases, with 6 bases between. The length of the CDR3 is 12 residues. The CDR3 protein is CASSSTYTEAFF. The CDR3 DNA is TGTGCCAGCAGTTCAACTTACACTGAAGCTTTCTTT.